These 23 T cell receptor beta chains were all obtained from the same sample, sequenced in a study of cytomegalovirus exposure and HLA in healthy donors. Primers: 60 Vbeta forward and 13 Jbeta reverse. The data were produced by immunoSEQ multiplex PCR, yet TCRdb's version contains in-frame clones alone and is incomplete. The sample lists 100,000 to 150,000 clones, 77% occurring once. The specimen was PBMCs. These receptors were collected from a male donor in good health and CMV-seropositive.

V usage is TRBV19 and J usage is TRBJ2-3; TRBD2 matches at 13 bases. Germline CDR1 LNHDA, CDR2 SQIVND (reference sequence). Unmatched junction bases numbered 4, after V lost 1 base and J lost 0 bases. The CDR3 runs 18 residues. The CDR3 DNA reads as TGTGCCAGTAGTATAGGACTAGCGGGAGGACCTAGCACAGATACGCAGTATTTT. Protein: CASSIGLAGGPSTDTQYF.

The V call is TRBV7-8, the J call TRBJ1-5; no reliable D call. The V end lost 2 bases, the J end lost 4 bases, and 18 bases lay between the germline ends. CDR1 SGHVS and CDR2 FQNEAQ come from the germline V gene. The CDR3 covers 17 residues. This CDR3 is CASSLWASGASNQPQHF. Written as DNA, the CDR3 is TGTGCCAGCAGCTTATGGGCCTCCGGCGCGTCAAATCAGCCCCAGCATTTT.

This clone was detected a few times. V gene TRBV5-1 combines with J gene TRBJ2-1, with 10 positions matching TRBD2. With 6 bases clipped from V and 9 bases from J, the junction kept 9 bases outside the gene matches. The germline CDR1 and CDR2 sequences are SGHRS and YFSETQ. The CDR3 covers 14 residues. The CDR3 loop reads CASTPVLAGSEQFF. CDR3 bases: TGCGCCAGCACCCCTGTACTAGCGGGAAGTGAGCAGTTCTTC.

V and J are TRBV5-5 and TRBJ2-3; 7 nucleotides line up with TRBD2. The trim removed 1 base at V and 1 base at J, leaving 6 bases unmatched. Germline values: CDR1 SGHKS, CDR2 YYEKEE (reference sequence). This CDR3 spans 16 amino acids. This CDR3 is CASSLLLAAGTDTQYF. The CDR3 bases are TGTGCCAGCAGCTTGCTGCTAGCGGCCGGCACAGATACGCAGTATTTT. Filled out from reference TRBV5-5 and TRBJ2-3, the complete variable domain reads DAGVTQSPTHLIKTRGQQVTLRCSPISGHKSVSWYQQVLGQGPQFIFQYYEKEERGRGNFPDRFSARQFPNYSSELNVNALLLGDSALYLCASSLLLAAGTDTQYFGPGTRLTVL.

The chain uses TRBV5-1 and TRBJ2-1, with TRBD2 matching over 16 bases. The CDR3 totals 17 residues. The J segment lost 9 bases and the V segment lost 4 bases, leaving 10 bases of the junction unmatched. Per germline, CDR1 SGHRS and CDR2 YFSETQ. This CDR3 is CASSIPGTSGRASEQFF. Written as DNA, the CDR3 is TGCGCCAGCAGCATTCCCGGGACTAGCGGGAGGGCCAGTGAGCAGTTCTTC.

This rearrangement joins TRBV5-8 to TRBJ2-1; 13 bases line up with TRBD2. Germline lookup yields CDR1 SGHTS and CDR2 YDEGEE. The CDR3 is 15 amino acids. V lost 4 bases and J lost 5; bases outside the gene matches: 3. The CDR3 DNA reads as TGTGCCAGCAGCCGAGGACTAGCGGGAGACAATGAGCAGTTCTTC. Encoded protein: CASSRGLAGDNEQFF.

This rearrangement joins TRBV7-2 to TRBJ2-7; TRBD1 aligns across 8 bases. V lost 1 base, J lost 1 base, and 3 bases stayed unmatched. The length of the CDR3 is 15 residues. The germline CDR1 and CDR2 sequences are SGHTA and FQGNSA. The CDR3 is CASSLGGQGSYEQYF. CDR3 in DNA: TGTGCCAGCAGCTTAGGAGGACAGGGTTCCTACGAGCAGTACTTC.

The genes are TRBV19 and TRBJ1-2; tentative D call: TRBD1 (6 bases). Germline V gene sequence: CDR1 LNHDA, CDR2 SQIVND (reference sequence). V was pared by 2 bases and J by 4 bases, with 14 bases between. The CDR3 loop spans 15 amino acids. Written as DNA, the CDR3 is TGTGCCAGTAGTATACACCCGGACAGATCCTATGGCTACACCTTC. Translation gives CASSIHPDRSYGYTF.

The chain has TRBV5-1 and TRBJ1-2; D is possibly TRBD1 (6 bases). Germline CDR1 reads SGHRS; CDR2 reads YFSETQ. CDR3 size: 17 residues. Trimming removed 2 bases from V and 8 bases from J, with 25 bases in between. As DNA, the CDR3 is TGCGCCAGCAGCTTAAACCCGCGGGGGGGCCCGTTCTCCGGCTACACCTTC. This encodes CASSLNPRGGPFSGYTF.

This chain joins TRBV4-1 and TRBJ2-1, with TRBD2 identical over 10 bases. V gave up 1 base and J gave up 2 bases; unmatched junction bases: 11. CDR1 and CDR2 from the germline V gene are MGHRA and YSYEKL. The CDR3 extends over 19 amino acids. CDR3 DNA: TGCGCCAGCAGCCAAGTTGATAGGGCTAGCGGGAGTACCTACAATGAGCAGTTCTTC. Translating it yields CASSQVDRASGSTYNEQFF.

This chain links TRBV28 with TRBJ2-1; the match to TRBD2 covers 7 bases. CDR1 is MDHEN, CDR2 SYDVKM, per germline. V lost 6 bases to trimming and J lost 2 bases; unmatched junction nucleotides: 7. The CDR3 runs to 15 residues. CDR3 sequence reads: CASSPLAHPYNEQFF. The CDR3 region has the DNA TGTGCCAGCAGCCCACTAGCGCATCCCTACAATGAGCAGTTCTTC.

The rearrangement links TRBV6-1 to TRBJ1-4; D may be TRBD1 (5 bases). Trimming took 8 bases from V and 6 from J, leaving 13 bases between them. The V gene's germline CDR1 is MNHNS and CDR2 SASEGT. The CDR3 is made up of 13 amino acids. The CDR3 DNA reads as TGTGCCAGCCGTCAGGGAAGTGATGAAAAACTGTTTTTT. This encodes CASRQGSDEKLFF.

The chain has TRBV5-1 and TRBJ1-6; no firm D call. V was pared by 3 bases and J by 8 bases, with 6 bases between. Looked up from germline, CDR1 is SGHRS and CDR2 is YFSETQ. The CDR3 spans 12 residues. This CDR3 reads CASSSQDSPLHF. The CDR3 DNA sequence: TGCGCCAGCAGCTCCCAGGATTCACCCCTCCACTTT.

The rearrangement uses TRBV27 and TRBJ1-5; D possibly corresponds to TRBD1 (5 bases). Per germline, CDR1 MNHEY and CDR2 SMNVEV (reference sequence). V lost 3 bases and J 3 bases, leaving 9 bases between the germline ends. This CDR3 contains 14 residues. The CDR3 spells CASSFEGANQPQHF. CDR3 nucleotides: TGTGCCAGCAGTTTCGAAGGGGCCAATCAGCCCCAGCATTTT.

The CDR3 bases are TGTGCCAGCAGTCCCTCCTGGGGCACGAGTTCACCCCTCCACTTT. Translating gives CASSPSWGTSSPLHF. The gene calls are TRBV27 and TRBJ1-6, with D perhaps TRBD1 (5 bases). This CDR3 has 15 residues. Germline V gene data show CDR1 as MNHEY and CDR2 as SMNVEV (reference sequence). V gave up 5 bases and J gave up 9 bases, with 17 bases separating them.

CDR3: CASSPYRGLNDEQYF. The CDR3, as DNA: TGTGCCAGCTCACCTTACAGGGGGCTCAACGACGAGCAGTACTTC. The rearrangement uses TRBV18 and TRBJ2-7; TRBD1 matches 9 bases. After removal of 3 bases from V and 5 bases from J, the junction contained 8 bases not matched to a gene. Germline loops: CDR1 KGHSH, CDR2 LQKENI. CDR3 length equals 15 residues.

The rearrangement uses TRBV12-5 and TRBJ1-2, with 8 bases identical to TRBD1. The CDR3 loop spans 15 amino acids. V lost 4 bases, J lost 4 bases, and 8 bases stayed unmatched. CDR1 and CDR2 from the germline V gene are LGHNT and FRNRAP. The CDR3 DNA sequence: TGTGCTAGTGGTTCACCTAAAGGACAGGGCTATGGCTACACCTTC. Translated: CASGSPKGQGYGYTF.

The count of this clone is one. This chain joins TRBV29-1 and TRBJ1-1; D uncertain. This CDR3 comprises 13 residues. Trimming removed 4 bases at V and 1 base at J, with 10 bases between. Germline V gene lookup returns CDR1 SQVTM and CDR2 ANQGSEA. CDR3 sequence: CSVVVAANTEAFF. The CDR3 region has the DNA TGCAGCGTTGTGGTAGCGGCGAACACTGAAGCTTTCTTT.

The chain has TRBV15 and TRBJ2-1, with D possibly matching TRBD2 (5 bases). The CDR3 is 13 amino acids. The germline gives CDR1 LNHNV, CDR2 YYDKDF (reference sequence). The germline V and J ends were trimmed by 0 bases and 10 bases, with 10 bases remaining between them. Here the CDR3 DNA reads TGTGCCACCAGCAGAGAGAACGGACTCGAGCAGTTCTTC. Protein: CATSRENGLEQFF.

The chain couples TRBV19 to TRBJ2-2; TRBD1 aligns across 9 bases. Germline V gene lookup returns CDR1 LNHDA and CDR2 SQIVND (reference sequence). The length of the CDR3 is 16 residues. Germline trimming cut 3 bases from V and 7 bases from J; bases unmatched to any gene: 9. CDR3 nucleotides: TGTGCCAGTAGTATCCTCCGGGGACAGGGTATCGGGGAGCTGTTTTTT. Its translation is CASSILRGQGIGELFF.

A remark on this clone: The junction departs from germline at one end; a sequencing error may be responsible. The V gene is TRBV6-1, the J gene TRBJ2-4, with TRBD1 matching over 12 bases. Germline V gene data show CDR1 as MNHNS and CDR2 as SASEGT. This CDR3 is 15 amino acids long. CDR3 in amino acids: CASSTGTGGLNSQYF. CDR3 in DNA: TGTGCCAGCAGTACCGGGACAGGGGGCTTGAACAGTCAGTACTTC.

The chain couples TRBV6-1 to TRBJ2-7, with D perhaps TRBD2 (5 bases). Deletions cut 6 bases from V and 0 bases from J, with 9 bases between. CDR1 is MNHNS, CDR2 SASEGT, per germline. This CDR3 region has 13 residues. The CDR3 nucleotides are TGTGCCAGCAGGGAGGCAAGCTCCTACGAGCAGTACTTC. Translation gives CASREASSYEQYF.

This clone appeared a single time. The chain couples TRBV5-1 to TRBJ2-1, with TRBD1 as a possible D gene (6 bases). Trimming stripped 4 bases from V and 6 bases from J, with 20 bases between. The CDR3 is 16 amino acids. The germline gives CDR1 SGHRS, CDR2 YFSETQ. The CDR3 is CASSATTGIGSNEQFF. The DNA of the CDR3 is TGCGCCAGCAGCGCCACGACAGGAATCGGTAGCAATGAGCAGTTCTTC.